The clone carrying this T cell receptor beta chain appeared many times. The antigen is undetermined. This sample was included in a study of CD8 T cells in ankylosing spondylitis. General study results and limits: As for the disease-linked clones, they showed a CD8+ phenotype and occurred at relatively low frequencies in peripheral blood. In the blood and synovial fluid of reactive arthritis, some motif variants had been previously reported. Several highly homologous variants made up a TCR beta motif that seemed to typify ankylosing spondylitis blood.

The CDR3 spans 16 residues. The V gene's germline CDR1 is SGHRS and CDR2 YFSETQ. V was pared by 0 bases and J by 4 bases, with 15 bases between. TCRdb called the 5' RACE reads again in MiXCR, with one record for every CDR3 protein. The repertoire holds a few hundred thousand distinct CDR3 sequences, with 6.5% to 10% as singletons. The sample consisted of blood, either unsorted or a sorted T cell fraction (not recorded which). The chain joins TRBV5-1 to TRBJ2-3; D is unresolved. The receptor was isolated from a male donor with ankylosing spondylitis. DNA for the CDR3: TGCGCCAGCAGCTTGGGTTCGACATTGAGGCCAGATACGCAGTATTTT. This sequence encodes CASSLGSTLRPDTQYF.